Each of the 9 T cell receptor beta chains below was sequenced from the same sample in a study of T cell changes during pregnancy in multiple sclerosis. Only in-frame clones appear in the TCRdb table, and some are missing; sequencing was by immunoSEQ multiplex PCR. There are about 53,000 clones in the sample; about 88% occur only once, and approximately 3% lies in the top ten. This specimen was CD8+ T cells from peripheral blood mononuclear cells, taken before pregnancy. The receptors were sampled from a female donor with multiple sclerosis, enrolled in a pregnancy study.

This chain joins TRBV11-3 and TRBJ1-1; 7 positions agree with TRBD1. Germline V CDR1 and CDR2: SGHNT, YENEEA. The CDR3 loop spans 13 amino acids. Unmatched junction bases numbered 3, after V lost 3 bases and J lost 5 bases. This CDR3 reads CASSFPGGTEAFF. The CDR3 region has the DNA TGTGCCAGCAGCTTTCCAGGGGGAACTGAAGCTTTCTTT.

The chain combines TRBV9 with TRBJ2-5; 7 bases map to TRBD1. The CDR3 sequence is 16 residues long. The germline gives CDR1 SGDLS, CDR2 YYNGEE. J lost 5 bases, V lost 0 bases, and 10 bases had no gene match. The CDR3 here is CASSVVPQGRRETQYF. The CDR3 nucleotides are TGTGCCAGCAGCGTAGTACCACAGGGGCGGAGGGAGACCCAGTACTTC.

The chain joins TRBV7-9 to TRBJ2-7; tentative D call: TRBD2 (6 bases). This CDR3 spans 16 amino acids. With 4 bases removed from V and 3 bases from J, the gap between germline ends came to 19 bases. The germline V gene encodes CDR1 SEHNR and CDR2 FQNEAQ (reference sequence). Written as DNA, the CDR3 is TGTGCCAGCAGCTCCCACTTCGGGGGTTCCCTCTACGAGCAGTACTTC. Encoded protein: CASSSHFGGSLYEQYF.

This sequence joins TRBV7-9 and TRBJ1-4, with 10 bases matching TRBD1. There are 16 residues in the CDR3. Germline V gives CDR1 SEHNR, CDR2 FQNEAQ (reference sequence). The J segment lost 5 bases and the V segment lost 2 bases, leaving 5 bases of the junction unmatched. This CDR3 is CASSLPPGQGNEKLFF. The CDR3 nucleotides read TGTGCCAGCAGCTTACCCCCGGGACAGGGGAATGAAAAACTGTTTTTT.

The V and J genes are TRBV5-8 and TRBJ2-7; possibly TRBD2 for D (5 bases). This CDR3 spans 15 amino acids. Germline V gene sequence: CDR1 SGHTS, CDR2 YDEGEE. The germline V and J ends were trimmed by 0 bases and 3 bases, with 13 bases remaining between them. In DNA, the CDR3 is TGTGCCAGCAGCTTGGTGGGGAGAAATTACTACGAGCAGTACTTC. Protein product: CASSLVGRNYYEQYF.

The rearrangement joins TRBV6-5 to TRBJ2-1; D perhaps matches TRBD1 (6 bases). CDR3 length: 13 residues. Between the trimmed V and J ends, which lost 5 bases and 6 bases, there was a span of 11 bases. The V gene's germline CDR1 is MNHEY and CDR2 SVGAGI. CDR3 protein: CASSATGSNEQFF. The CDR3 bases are TGTGCCAGCAGTGCGACAGGATCCAATGAGCAGTTCTTC.

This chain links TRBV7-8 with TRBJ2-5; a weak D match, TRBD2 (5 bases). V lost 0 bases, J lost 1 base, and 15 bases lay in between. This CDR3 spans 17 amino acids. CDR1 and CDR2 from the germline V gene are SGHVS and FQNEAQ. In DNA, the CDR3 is TGTGCCAGCAGCTTAGCGCTTCTAGCCCACCCCCAAGAGACCCAGTACTTC. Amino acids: CASSLALLAHPQETQYF.

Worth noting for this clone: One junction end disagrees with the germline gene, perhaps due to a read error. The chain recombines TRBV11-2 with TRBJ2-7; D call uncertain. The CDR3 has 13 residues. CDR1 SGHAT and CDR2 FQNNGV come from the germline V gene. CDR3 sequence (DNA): TGTGCCAGCTGCTTAGGTCCAGCGTACGAGCAGTACTTC. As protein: CASCLGPAYEQYF.

In DNA, the CDR3 is TGTGCCACCAGCACTGGAGGGGCGGCCTATGGCTACACCTTC. Translating gives CATSTGGAAYGYTF. The V gene is TRBV15, the J gene TRBJ1-2; tentatively, D is TRBD1 (5 bases). The CDR3 has 14 amino acids. Trimming left V 4 bases short and J 4 bases short, with 13 bases between. Germline V gene sequence: CDR1 LNHNV, CDR2 YYDKDF (reference sequence).